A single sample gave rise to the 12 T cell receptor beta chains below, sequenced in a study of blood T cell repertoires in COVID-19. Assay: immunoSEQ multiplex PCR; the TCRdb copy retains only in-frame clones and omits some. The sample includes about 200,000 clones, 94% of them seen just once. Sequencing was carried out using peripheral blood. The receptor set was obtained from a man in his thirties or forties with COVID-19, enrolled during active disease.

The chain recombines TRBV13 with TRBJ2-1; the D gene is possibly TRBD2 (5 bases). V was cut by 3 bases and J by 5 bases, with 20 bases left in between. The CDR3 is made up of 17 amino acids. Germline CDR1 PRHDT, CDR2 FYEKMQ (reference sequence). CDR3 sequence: CASSFIFGLAFNNEQFF. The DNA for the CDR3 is TGTGCCAGCAGCTTTATATTTGGGCTAGCCTTCAACAATGAGCAGTTCTTC.

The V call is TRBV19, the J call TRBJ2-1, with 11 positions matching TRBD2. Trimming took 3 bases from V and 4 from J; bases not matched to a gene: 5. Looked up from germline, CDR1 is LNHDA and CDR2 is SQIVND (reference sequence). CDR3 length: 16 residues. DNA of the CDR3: TGTGCCAGTAGTATCGATAGCGGGGGGGCTTACAATGAGCAGTTCTTC. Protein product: CASSIDSGGAYNEQFF.

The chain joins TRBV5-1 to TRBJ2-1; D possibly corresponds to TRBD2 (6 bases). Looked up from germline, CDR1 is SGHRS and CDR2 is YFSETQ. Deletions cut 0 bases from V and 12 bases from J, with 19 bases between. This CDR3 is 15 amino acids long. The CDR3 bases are TGCGCCAGCAGCTTGGGTTTTGCCCCCCAAGCGGGGCAGTTCTTC. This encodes CASSLGFAPQAGQFF.

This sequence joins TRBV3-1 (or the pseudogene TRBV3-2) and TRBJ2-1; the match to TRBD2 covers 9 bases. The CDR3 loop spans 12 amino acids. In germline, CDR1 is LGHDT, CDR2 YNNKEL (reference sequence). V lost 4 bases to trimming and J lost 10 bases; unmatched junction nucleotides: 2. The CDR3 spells CASSPTSGEQFF. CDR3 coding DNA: TGTGCCAGCAGCCCGACTAGCGGCGAGCAGTTCTTC.

The CDR3 protein is CASSPGGGSYSNQPQHF. The CDR3 DNA sequence: TGTGCCAGCTCACCGGGAGGGGGGTCCTATAGCAATCAGCCCCAGCATTTT. The chain employs TRBV18 and TRBJ1-5; D might be TRBD1 (6 bases). This CDR3 comprises 17 residues. CDR1 is KGHSH, CDR2 LQKENI, per germline. Trimming pared 3 bases from V and 0 bases from J, leaving 15 bases between.

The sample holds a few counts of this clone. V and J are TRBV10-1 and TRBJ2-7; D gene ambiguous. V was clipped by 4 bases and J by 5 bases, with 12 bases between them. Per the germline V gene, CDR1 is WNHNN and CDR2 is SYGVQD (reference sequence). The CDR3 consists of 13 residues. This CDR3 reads CASSVTQWHEQYF. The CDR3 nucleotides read TGCGCCAGCAGTGTCACACAGTGGCACGAGCAGTACTTC.

The CDR3 nucleotides read TGTGCCAGCAGTCCCCCGATCGGGGGTAGTCAGCCCCAGCATTTT. Amino acids: CASSPPIGGSQPQHF. The gene calls are TRBV28 and TRBJ1-5; D is possibly TRBD1 (5 bases). The ends were cut back, 5 bases at V and 6 bases at J, with 17 bases in the middle. The CDR3 loop spans 15 amino acids. The germline V gene has CDR1 MDHEN and CDR2 SYDVKM.

The DNA for the CDR3 is TGTGCCAGCAGCACTCGTAGGGGGGGAACTAATGAAAAACTGTTTTTT. The encoded protein is CASSTRRGGTNEKLFF. This rearrangement joins TRBV3-1 (or the pseudogene TRBV3-2) to TRBJ1-4, with D possibly being TRBD1 (6 bases). Trimming took off 5 bases at V and 1 base at J, with 14 bases between the two ends. Germline CDR1 and CDR2: LGHDT and YNNKEL (reference sequence). The CDR3 sequence is 16 residues long.

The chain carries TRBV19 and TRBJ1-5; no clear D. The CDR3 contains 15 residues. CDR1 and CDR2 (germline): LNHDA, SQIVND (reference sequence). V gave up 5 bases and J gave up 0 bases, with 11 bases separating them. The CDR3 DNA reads TGTGCCAGTAGTCGTCTTCAGTTTAGCAATCAGCCCCAGCATTTT. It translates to CASSRLQFSNQPQHF.

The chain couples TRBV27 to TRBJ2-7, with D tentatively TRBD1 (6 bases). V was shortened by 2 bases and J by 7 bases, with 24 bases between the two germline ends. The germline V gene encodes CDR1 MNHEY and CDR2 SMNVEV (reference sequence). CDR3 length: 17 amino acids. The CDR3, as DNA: TGTGCCAGCAGTTTAAAGGGGGAGAGCTCCCTGTCAGGGGAGCAGTACTTC. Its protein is CASSLKGESSLSGEQYF.

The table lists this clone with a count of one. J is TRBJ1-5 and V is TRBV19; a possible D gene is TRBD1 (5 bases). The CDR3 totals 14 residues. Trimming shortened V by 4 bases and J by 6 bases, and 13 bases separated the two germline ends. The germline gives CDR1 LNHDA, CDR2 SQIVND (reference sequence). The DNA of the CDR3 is TGTGCCAGTAGTAGTGGGGCGGGGAGTCAGCCCCAGCATTTT. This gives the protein CASSSGAGSQPQHF.

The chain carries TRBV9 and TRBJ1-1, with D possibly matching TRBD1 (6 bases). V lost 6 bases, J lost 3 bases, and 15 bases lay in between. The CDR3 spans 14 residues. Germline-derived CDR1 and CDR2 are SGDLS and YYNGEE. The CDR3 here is CASTKGGLDTEAFF. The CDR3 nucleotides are TGTGCCAGCACCAAAGGGGGTCTGGACACTGAAGCTTTCTTT.